This TCR beta chain was captured in a study of T cell responses to AZD1222 COVID-19 vaccine. Germline values: CDR1 SNHLY, CDR2 FYNNEI. There are 15 residues in the CDR3. V lost 5 bases and J lost 2; bases outside the gene matches: 8. This clone has just a few counts. What it binds is unknown. Findings and caveats of the study: Two AZD1222 administrations were followed by greater Spike-specific TCR breadth and depth. Clonal diversity may have been underestimated, and the donors were mostly white British, with more females than males. CD4 TCRs associated with vaccination spanned spike, dominating at 160-218 and 743-854.

The method was immunoSEQ multiplex PCR; TCRdb's version includes in-frame clones alone and lacks a portion of them. The sample has approximately 92,000 clones; 90% to 95% are singletons. The clonotype was recovered from an adult in good health. The chain links TRBV2 to TRBJ1-2; 7 nucleotides agree with TRBD1. The sequences come from peripheral blood, collected on day 0 of AZD1222 vaccination. The CDR3 region is CASSPLGTENYGYTF. In DNA form, the CDR3 reads TGTGCCAGCAGTCCTCTCGGGACAGAGAACTATGGCTACACCTTC.